This T cell receptor beta chain was captured by sequencing in a study of shared clonotypes between healthy human individuals. Study at large: Three plates were used per donor for CD4 naive, three for CD4 memory, two for CD8 naive and one for CD8 memory. Overall study results and limits: Roughly 5% of naive CD4 clonotypes were shared across a few donors. Clonotypes shared by all four sorted-subset donors had higher generation probabilities than non-shared clonotypes.

The CDR3 is 14 residues long. Between the trimmed V and J ends, which lost 2 bases and 2 bases, there was a span of 10 bases. Germline CDR1 is ENHRY and CDR2 is SYGVKD. The repertoire was sequenced with immunoSEQ multiplex PCR; TCRdb's copy has only in-frame clones and lacks some. The repertoire includes roughly 2.4 million clones, more than 90% of them detected once, and roughly 0.13% sits in the top ten. Donors comprised only Caucasian adults living in Nashville, Tennessee. On this clone itself: Its antigen is still unknown.

Sample: naive CD4+ T cells sorted from blood. Subset defined: CD45RA+ positively selected. This sequence originates from a man aged 18 to 29 in good health. This chain links TRBV10-3 with TRBJ2-7; a possible D gene is TRBD1 (6 bases). CDR3 amino acids: CAISERPGAYEQYF. CDR3 in DNA: TGTGCCATCAGTGAGCGTCCAGGGGCCTACGAGCAGTACTTC.